The next 25 T cell receptor beta chains were all read from a single sample in a study of CD8+ T cells in alopecia areata. TCR sequencing used cDNA made by reverse transcription of extracted RNA. The data were produced by immunoSEQ multiplex PCR, yet TCRdb's version contains in-frame clones alone and is incomplete. The table lists about 250,000 clones, around two thirds of them singletons. Sequenced material: CD4+ T cells sorted from blood, taken at week 0. The receptors shown here come from a human donor with alopecia areata.

The V and J genes are TRBV19 and TRBJ2-7; 8 positions agree with TRBD1. The germline gives CDR1 LNHDA, CDR2 SQIVND (reference sequence). Trimming cost V 6 bases and J 0 bases; bases outside gene matches: 4. The CDR3 runs to 14 residues. Here the CDR3 reads CASRTGQASYEQYF. Here the CDR3 DNA reads TGTGCCAGTAGAACGGGACAGGCCTCCTACGAGCAGTACTTC.

The rearrangement joins TRBV7-8 to TRBJ2-7, with D unclear. Germline lookup yields CDR1 SGHVS and CDR2 FQNEAQ. Trimming removed 5 bases from V and 3 bases from J, with 11 bases in between. The CDR3 covers 13 residues. The DNA of the CDR3 is TGTGCCAGCAGCATAGTGGGCAGCTACGAGCAGTACTTC. Protein product: CASSIVGSYEQYF.

CDR3 in DNA: TGCGCCAGCAGCTTGGGAGGGGGCACCTCCTACAATGAGCAGTTCTTC. It yields the protein CASSLGGGTSYNEQFF. This rearrangement joins TRBV5-1 to TRBJ2-1; 7 positions match TRBD1. The CDR3 runs 16 residues. The junction had 3 bases not matched to a gene; V was cut back by 0 bases and J by 0 bases. Germline V gene sequence: CDR1 SGHRS, CDR2 YFSETQ.

This rearrangement joins TRBV5-1 to TRBJ2-5; D call uncertain. V lost 1 base and J lost 4, with 14 bases in between. There are 15 residues in the CDR3. The V gene's germline CDR1 is SGHRS and CDR2 YFSETQ. The CDR3 coding sequence is TGCGCCAGCAGCTTGAACCCGAATCCCGGAGAGACCCAGTACTTC. This sequence encodes CASSLNPNPGETQYF.

J is TRBJ2-7 and V is TRBV6-5; D call uncertain. With 5 bases removed from V and 3 bases from J, the gap between germline ends came to 5 bases. This CDR3 is 11 amino acids long. Germline V gene sequence: CDR1 MNHEY, CDR2 SVGAGI. CDR3 in DNA: TGTGCCAGCAGTCAAAACTACGAGCAGTACTTC. This gives the protein CASSQNYEQYF.

The chain is built from TRBV7-3 and TRBJ2-6; D remains ambiguous. Trimming removed 2 bases at V and 0 bases at J, with 11 bases between. The CDR3 length is 17 residues. Germline V gene lookup returns CDR1 SGHTA and CDR2 FQGTGA. For the CDR3, the DNA is TGTGCCAGCAGCTTATCCCGGAGTAGCTCTGGGGCCAACGTCCTGACTTTC. This sequence encodes CASSLSRSSSGANVLTF.

The chain is built from TRBV5-4 and TRBJ1-1; D gene ambiguous. Trimming cost V 0 bases and J 1 base, with 7 bases left between them. The CDR3 has 14 amino acids. The germline V gene has CDR1 SGHNT and CDR2 YYREEE (reference sequence). CDR3 loop: CASSLAVGNTEAFF. The CDR3 bases are TGTGCCAGCAGCTTGGCTGTTGGGAACACTGAAGCTTTCTTT. Using reference TRBV5-4 and TRBJ1-1 for the parts outside the CDR3, the full variable domain is ETGVTQSPTHLIKTRGQQVTLRCSSQSGHNTVSWYQQALGQGPQFIFQYYREEENGRGNFPPRFSGLQFPNYSSELNVNALELDDSALYLCASSLAVGNTEAFFGQGTRLTVV.

The chain employs TRBV9 and TRBJ2-7; perhaps D is TRBD1 or TRBD2 (6 bases each). Germline V gene lookup returns CDR1 SGDLS and CDR2 YYNGEE. The V gene lost 4 bases and the J gene lost 5 bases, with 16 bases spanning the gap. The CDR3 is 14 residues long. The CDR3 nucleotides read TGTGCCAGCAGCCCGGGGAAGGGGGGTAACGAGCAGTACTTC. This codes for CASSPGKGGNEQYF. Full variable domain (remainder filled in from reference TRBV9 and TRBJ2-7): DSGVTQTPKHLITATGQRVTLRCSPRSGDLSVYWYQQSLDQGLQFLIQYYNGEERAKGNILERFSAQQFPDLHSELNLSSLELGDSALYFCASSPGKGGNEQYFGPGTRLTVT.

This sequence joins TRBV7-9 and TRBJ2-7, with 10 bases that match TRBD1. The CDR3 extends over 15 amino acids. Trimming at V came to 5 bases and at J to 2 bases, leaving 6 bases not matched to a gene. Germline loops: CDR1 SEHNR, CDR2 FQNEAQ (reference sequence). CDR3 nucleotide sequence: TGTGCCAGCAGCGCTCCGGGACAGGGGACCTACGAGCAGTACTTC. It yields the protein CASSAPGQGTYEQYF.

The V gene is TRBV29-1, the J gene TRBJ2-3; no firm D call. This CDR3 contains 13 residues. Per germline, CDR1 SQVTM and CDR2 ANQGSEA. V was shortened by 8 bases and J by 0 bases, with 12 bases between the two germline ends. CDR3 DNA sequence: TGCAGCAACAAGCGAGACAGCACAGATACGCAGTATTTT. It specifies CSNKRDSTDTQYF.

J is TRBJ2-5 and V is TRBV29-1; D is perhaps TRBD1 or TRBD2 (6 bases each). This CDR3 spans 13 amino acids. The germline V gene has CDR1 SQVTM and CDR2 ANQGSEA. Trimming took off 4 bases at V and 5 bases at J, with 14 bases between the two ends. The CDR3 reads CSVVRGGRETQYF. CDR3 DNA sequence: TGCAGCGTTGTCAGGGGAGGTCGGGAGACCCAGTACTTC.

The rearrangement uses TRBV5-6 and TRBJ1-6, with D uncertain. The V gene lost 0 bases and the J gene lost 13 bases, with 11 bases spanning the gap. Per the germline V gene, CDR1 is SGHDT and CDR2 is YYEEEE. The CDR3 runs 13 residues. The CDR3: CASSLAHGIPLHF. The DNA of the CDR3 is TGTGCCAGCAGCTTGGCCCACGGGATTCCCCTCCACTTT.

The chain has TRBV7-9 and TRBJ2-1; 9 positions match TRBD2. CDR1 is SEHNR, CDR2 FQNEAQ, per germline (reference sequence). V lost 3 bases to trimming and J lost 7 bases; unmatched junction nucleotides: 4. CDR3 length equals 14 residues. CDR3 amino acids: CASSFRLAENEQFF. CDR3 nucleotides: TGTGCCAGCAGCTTTCGACTAGCGGAGAATGAGCAGTTCTTC.

The CDR3 sequence is CASSLDSLQETQYF. The DNA for the CDR3 is TGTGCCAGCAGCTTAGACAGCCTACAAGAGACCCAGTACTTC. The chain employs TRBV5-4 and TRBJ2-5; D perhaps matches TRBD1 (5 bases). Germline CDR1 and CDR2: SGHNT and YYREEE (reference sequence). V was shortened by 2 bases and J by 2 bases, with 10 bases between the two germline ends. This CDR3 has 14 residues.

This clone was observed a few times. The CDR3 DNA follows: TGTGCCTGGAGTGCCTGGACAGGGAAAGAGACCCAGTACTTC. Translation gives CAWSAWTGKETQYF. The V and J genes are TRBV30 and TRBJ2-5; 8 bases agree with TRBD1. Germline V lookup: CDR1 GTSNPN, CDR2 SVGIG (reference sequence). This CDR3 comprises 14 residues. With 1 base clipped from V and 3 bases from J, the junction kept 4 bases outside the gene matches.

The rearrangement uses TRBV2 and TRBJ1-1; the D gene is possibly TRBD1 (5 bases). V dropped 6 bases and J dropped 1 base, with 12 bases sitting between them. The CDR3 has 14 residues. The germline V gene has CDR1 SNHLY and CDR2 FYNNEI. The CDR3 bases are TGTGCCAGCAGGGAGTTCAGGGAGAACACTGAAGCTTTCTTT. Protein product: CASREFRENTEAFF.

The chain uses TRBV7-2 and TRBJ2-3; D unresolved. CDR3 length: 14 amino acids. CDR1 and CDR2 (germline): SGHTA, FQGNSA. V shed 8 bases and J shed 7 bases, with 19 bases lying between them. In DNA, the CDR3 is TGTGCCAGCGGCGTTTCCGAGACCTTGAATACGCAGTATTTT. It translates to CASGVSETLNTQYF.

The V and J genes are TRBV9 and TRBJ1-3, with a weak D call TRBD1 (6 bases). Germline values: CDR1 SGDLS, CDR2 YYNGEE. The CDR3 extends over 16 amino acids. Trimming shortened V by 1 base and J by 0 bases, and 11 bases separated the two germline ends. CDR3 sequence reads: CASSVQGGSSGNTIYF. The CDR3 DNA reads as TGTGCCAGCAGCGTACAAGGGGGGAGCTCTGGAAACACCATATATTTT.

V and J are TRBV4-1 and TRBJ1-3; 8 nucleotides match TRBD1. Per germline, CDR1 MGHRA and CDR2 YSYEKL. CDR3 size: 14 residues. After removal of 4 bases from V and 2 bases from J, the junction contained 1 base not matched to a gene. CDR3 amino acids: CASSPTGAGNTIYF. CDR3 nucleotides: TGCGCCAGCAGCCCGACAGGGGCTGGAAACACCATATATTTT.

The chain uses TRBV30 and TRBJ2-7; 9 nucleotides line up with TRBD1. This CDR3 is built from 16 residues. Germline values: CDR1 GTSNPN, CDR2 SVGIG (reference sequence). The J segment lost 6 bases and the V segment lost 2 bases, leaving 14 bases of the junction unmatched. CDR3 loop: CAWSLKAGTGIGEQYF. Written as DNA, the CDR3 is TGTGCCTGGAGTCTAAAAGCCGGGACAGGGATCGGCGAGCAGTACTTC.

This clone has more than one count but fewer than ten. The chain links TRBV29-1 to TRBJ1-2, with unresolved D. V lost 4 bases to trimming and J lost 7 bases, with 13 bases between them. Germline CDR1 and CDR2: SQVTM and ANQGSEA. This CDR3 is 12 amino acids long. The CDR3 spells CSVAGRSGGYTF. The CDR3 DNA reads TGCAGCGTTGCGGGCAGGTCGGGTGGCTACACCTTC.

J is TRBJ2-5 and V is TRBV6-6; D gene uncertain. The CDR3 runs to 11 residues. Trimming pared 6 bases from V and 4 bases from J, leaving 6 bases between. Germline CDR1 MNHNY, CDR2 SVGAGI (reference sequence). In nucleotides, the CDR3 is TGTGCCAGCAGCCCTAGAGAGACCCAGTACTTC. It specifies CASSPRETQYF.

This clone was detected a few times. This sequence joins TRBV7-6 and TRBJ2-5, with D possibly called TRBD1 or TRBD2 (7 bases each). Per germline, CDR1 SGHVS and CDR2 FNYEAQ. The CDR3 contains 14 residues. Deletions cut 5 bases from V and 4 bases from J, with 14 bases between. For the CDR3, the DNA is TGTGCCAGCAGCAAGACAGGGAGGGGAGAGACCCAGTACTTC. Protein sequence: CASSKTGRGETQYF.

This clone was picked up a small number of times. The chain employs TRBV27 and TRBJ2-1, with a possible D match to TRBD1 (5 bases). CDR3 length: 15 residues. V dropped 4 bases and J dropped 7 bases, with 17 bases sitting between them. Germline CDR1 and CDR2: MNHEY and SMNVEV (reference sequence). CDR3 protein: CASSSGAVPANEQFF. The CDR3 bases are TGTGCCAGCAGTTCTGGGGCAGTGCCCGCTAATGAGCAGTTCTTC.

The DNA of the CDR3 is TGCGCCAGCAGCCAAGACGGGTCAGGAGGTCTCCGCTATGGCTACACCTTC. It yields the protein CASSQDGSGGLRYGYTF. The chain recombines TRBV4-3 with TRBJ1-2, with unresolved D. V lost 0 bases and J lost 4, with 18 bases in between. Per the germline V gene, CDR1 is LGHNA and CDR2 is YSLEER. The CDR3 totals 17 residues.